Each of the 9 T cell receptor beta chains below was sequenced from the same sample in a study of blood T cell repertoires in COVID-19. Profiling relied on immunoSEQ multiplex PCR, and the TCRdb table lists in-frame clones only, not all of them. The profile shows about 140,000 clones, around 83% of them singletons. Sequenced material: peripheral blood. The source is a human donor in a cohort sampled during active COVID-19.

The chain couples TRBV24-1 to TRBJ2-1; 7 bases match TRBD2. CDR1 is KGHDR, CDR2 SFDVKD, per germline. V was clipped by 6 bases and J by 6 bases; unmatched bases: 4. This CDR3 is 13 amino acids long. CDR3 protein: CATSLGGSNEQFF. In DNA, the CDR3 is TGTGCCACCAGTCTGGGCGGGAGCAATGAGCAGTTCTTC.

This chain links TRBV5-1 with TRBJ2-2; 12 bases agree with TRBD2. The CDR3 extends over 16 amino acids. Germline V gene lookup returns CDR1 SGHRS and CDR2 YFSETQ. V was clipped by 4 bases and J by 7 bases; unmatched bases: 8. The CDR3: CASSPRLAGVGGELFF. The CDR3 nucleotides are TGCGCCAGCAGCCCCCGACTAGCGGGAGTGGGCGGGGAGCTGTTTTTT.

The chain links TRBV2 to TRBJ1-5, with 8 positions matching TRBD1. Per germline, CDR1 SNHLY and CDR2 FYNNEI. The V gene end was trimmed by 1 base and the J gene end by 0 bases; junction bases not matched to a gene: 2. The CDR3 extends over 16 amino acids. CDR3 in amino acids: CASSEGTGTSNQPQHF. Here the CDR3 DNA reads TGTGCCAGCAGTGAAGGGACAGGGACTAGCAATCAGCCCCAGCATTTT.

This sequence joins TRBV7-2 and TRBJ2-7; the match to TRBD2 covers 11 bases. CDR3 length: 15 amino acids. The germline V gene encodes CDR1 SGHTA and CDR2 FQGNSA. The junction had 1 base not matched to a gene; V was cut back by 1 base and J by 2 bases. This CDR3 is CASSLGLAGTYEQYF. In DNA form, the CDR3 reads TGTGCCAGCAGCTTAGGACTAGCGGGGACCTACGAGCAGTACTTC.

The V gene is TRBV5-1, the J gene TRBJ2-1; the match to TRBD2 covers 8 bases. The V gene end was trimmed by 9 bases and the J gene end by 3 bases; junction bases not matched to a gene: 8. The length of the CDR3 is 14 residues. In germline, CDR1 is SGHRS, CDR2 YFSETQ. The CDR3 DNA follows: TGCGCCACATCGGATAGCGGGAACTACAATGAGCAGTTCTTC. Translated, it gives CATSDSGNYNEQFF.

V gene TRBV7-2 combines with J gene TRBJ1-2; 7 bases are a match to TRBD1. Germline V gene lookup returns CDR1 SGHTA and CDR2 FQGNSA. V trimming: 1 base; J trimming: 3 bases; junction bases outside the gene matches: 5. This CDR3 is built from 15 residues. The DNA of the CDR3 is TGTGCCAGCAGCTTAGGGGACAGTCGTCACTATGGCTACACCTTC. Protein product: CASSLGDSRHYGYTF.

This chain joins TRBV11-3 and TRBJ2-1; D unresolved. Germline V gene lookup returns CDR1 SGHNT and CDR2 YENEEA. There are 14 residues in the CDR3. The ends were cut back, 5 bases at V and 4 bases at J, with 12 bases in the middle. The DNA for the CDR3 is TGTGCCAGCAGCCCCCTCGGCAGGTACAATGAGCAGTTCTTC. It translates to CASSPLGRYNEQFF.

This chain's CDR3 is CASSPLREGRSYNEQFF. The CDR3 nucleotides are TGCGCCAGCAGCCCTTTGCGGGAGGGCCGCTCCTACAATGAGCAGTTCTTC. The chain employs TRBV4-1 and TRBJ2-1, with 9 nucleotides matching TRBD2. The germline V gene has CDR1 MGHRA and CDR2 YSYEKL. This CDR3 has 17 residues. Trimming removed 4 bases from V and 0 bases from J; junction bases left unmatched: 7.

The chain joins TRBV7-9 to TRBJ1-2; D unresolved. This CDR3 spans 12 amino acids. Trimming removed 2 bases from V and 7 bases from J, with 8 bases in between. Germline V lookup: CDR1 SEHNR, CDR2 FQNEAQ (reference sequence). The CDR3 sequence: CASSLQTFGYTF. CDR3 in DNA: TGTGCCAGCAGCTTACAAACTTTTGGCTACACCTTC.